The T cell receptor beta chain described here comes from a study of T cell repertoires in cytomegalovirus infection. Overall study: Public TCR beta signatures marked donors with CMV infection and the matching HLA.

Regarding the study as a whole: Summed public TCR beta family frequency identified CMV carriers bearing the relevant HLA. Across the ex vivo response, the dominant clonotypes were HLA-C-restricted CMV-specific TCR beta clonotypes.

Via MiXCR, TCRdb re-called the reads, giving one row per CDR3 protein. This table has 150,000 to 200,000 distinct CDR3 sequences, roughly a fifth appearing once. About this clonotype itself: The antigen is unknown.

With 7 bases clipped from V and 3 bases from J, the junction kept 6 bases outside the gene matches. CDR1 and CDR2 from the germline V gene are SQVTM and ANQGSEA. This CDR3 region has 14 residues. This chain connects TRBV29-1 to TRBJ2-1; 10 nucleotides line up with TRBD1. The sequence derives from a human donor in good health (CMV status not recorded). Some clones in this sample may be carry-over from other donors' samples. Source material: PBMCs. Here the CDR3 reads CSARGQGNYNEQFF. The CDR3 nucleotides are TGCAGCGCAAGGGGACAGGGGAACTACAATGAGCAGTTCTTC.